A single sample gave rise to the 28 T cell receptor beta chains below, sequenced in a study of blood T cell repertoires in COVID-19. Measured with immunoSEQ multiplex PCR; TCRdb has only the in-frame clones, and not every one. The sample holds 50,000 to 60,000 clones, around 84% seen once. The sequenced material came from peripheral blood. The origin of the receptors is a human donor in a cohort sampled during active or convalescent COVID-19.

The table lists this clone with a few counts. The chain uses TRBV5-3 and TRBJ2-1; 16 nucleotides align to TRBD2. TRBV5-3 has ORF status, its function being uncertain. Trimming removed 4 bases from V and 9 bases from J; junction bases left unmatched: 7. The CDR3 spans 16 residues. The CDR3 nucleotides read TGTGCCAGAAGCCCCGGGACTAGCGGGGGGGATGGTGAGCAGTTCTTC. This sequence encodes CARSPGTSGGDGEQFF.

The V and J genes are TRBV24-1 and TRBJ2-4; 7 bases agree with TRBD1. J gave up 5 bases and V 2 bases, and 11 bases lay outside the gene matches. Germline CDR1 reads KGHDR; CDR2 reads SFDVKD. This CDR3 contains 17 residues. The CDR3 DNA sequence: TGTGCCACCAGTGATTCCCTACCCCGGACAGGCGAAAACATTCAGTACTTC. It translates to CATSDSLPRTGENIQYF.

This chain joins TRBV11-2 and TRBJ2-3, with 8 positions matching TRBD1. The CDR3 spans 15 residues. J gave up 0 bases and V 8 bases, and 7 bases lay outside the gene matches. Germline V gene lookup returns CDR1 SGHAT and CDR2 FQNNGV. The CDR3 DNA is TGTGCCAGCGCGTCCCAGGGGGCAAGCACAGATACGCAGTATTTT. Protein product: CASASQGASTDTQYF.

The V gene is TRBV10-3, the J gene TRBJ1-6; 8 positions agree with TRBD1. Germline loops: CDR1 ENHRY, CDR2 SYGVKD. Trimming cost V 4 bases and J 6 bases; bases outside gene matches: 5. The CDR3 totals 15 residues. The CDR3 protein is CAISAQGQANSPLHF. The CDR3 DNA reads TGTGCCATCAGTGCTCAGGGACAGGCTAATTCACCCCTCCACTTT.

This clone was found once. The chain employs TRBV10-3 and TRBJ1-5; D gene unclear. This CDR3 spans 14 amino acids. V was trimmed by 2 bases and J by 0 bases, leaving 5 bases between them. CDR1 and CDR2 (germline): ENHRY, SYGVKD. CDR3 nucleotide sequence: TGTGCCATCAGTGAGGACTATAGCAATCAGCCCCAGCATTTT. This sequence encodes CAISEDYSNQPQHF.

This clone occurred once. The chain uses TRBV27 and TRBJ1-2; TRBD1 matches 9 bases. The CDR3 runs 13 residues. J lost 7 bases, V lost 5 bases, and 5 bases had no gene match. The germline gives CDR1 MNHEY, CDR2 SMNVEV (reference sequence). The CDR3 reads CASSPGTGFGYTF. In nucleotides, the CDR3 is TGTGCCAGCAGTCCCGGGACAGGGTTTGGCTACACCTTC.

The CDR3 sequence: CATSKAGTGGSGSNQPQHF. In nucleotides, the CDR3 is TGTGCCACCAGTAAGGCCGGGACAGGGGGATCTGGGAGCAATCAGCCCCAGCATTTT. This chain links TRBV24-1 with TRBJ1-5; TRBD1 matches at 11 bases. Germline assignment: CDR1 KGHDR and CDR2 SFDVKD. The CDR3 runs 19 residues. Germline trimming cut 6 bases from V and 1 base from J; bases unmatched to any gene: 13.

The rearrangement uses TRBV5-4 and TRBJ2-1; 7 bases match TRBD1. Trimming took 0 bases from V and 0 from J; bases not matched to a gene: 6. The germline V gene has CDR1 SGHNT and CDR2 YYREEE (reference sequence). The CDR3 runs to 17 residues. The CDR3 nucleotides read TGTGCCAGCAGCTTGGGGGGCCCAGGGGGCTCCTACAATGAGCAGTTCTTC. Amino acids: CASSLGGPGGSYNEQFF.

The gene calls are TRBV18 and TRBJ1-2, with a tentative D call TRBD1 (5 bases). This CDR3 is built from 15 residues. Germline V gene data show CDR1 as KGHSH and CDR2 as LQKENI. Between the trimmed V and J ends, which lost 3 bases and 10 bases, there was a span of 21 bases. This CDR3 is CASSPGAGRPVPYTF. The CDR3 region has the DNA TGTGCCAGCTCACCTGGGGCAGGGAGGCCGGTCCCCTACACCTTC.

V usage is TRBV5-1 and J usage is TRBJ2-5; D remains unclear. The germline V gene encodes CDR1 SGHRS and CDR2 YFSETQ. Trimming shortened V by 3 bases and J by 5 bases, and 14 bases separated the two germline ends. This CDR3 contains 14 residues. CDR3 sequence (DNA): TGCGCCAGCAGCTCGACTGATCGCGTCGAGACCCAGTACTTC. Its translation: CASSSTDRVETQYF.

The chain links TRBV6-4 to TRBJ2-3; 8 bases map to TRBD2. Germline CDR1 is MRHNA and CDR2 is SNTAGT. This CDR3 spans 14 amino acids. V gave up 1 base and J gave up 6 bases; unmatched junction bases: 3. The CDR3 sequence: CASSDYGRADTQYF. CDR3 bases: TGTGCCAGCAGTGACTACGGGAGGGCGGATACGCAGTATTTT.

The DNA of the CDR3 is TGTGCCAGCAGCTTAAGCCAGACTAGCACAGATACGCAGTATTTT. This encodes CASSLSQTSTDTQYF. V and J are TRBV7-9 and TRBJ2-3; no clear D. Trimming removed 2 bases from V and 0 bases from J, with 9 bases in between. Germline CDR1 and CDR2: SEHNR and FQNEAQ (reference sequence). This CDR3 has 15 amino acids. Full variable domain (outside the CDR3, taken from reference TRBV7-9 and TRBJ2-3): DTGVSQNPRHKITKRGQNVTFRCDPISEHNRLYWYRQTLGQGPEFLTYFQNEAQLEKSRLLSDRFSAERPKGSFSTLEIQRTEQGDSAMYLCASSLSQTSTDTQYFGPGTRLTVL.

The chain joins TRBV4-3 to TRBJ2-7; 7 bases agree with TRBD2. The CDR3 has 15 residues. CDR1 and CDR2 from the germline V gene are LGHNA and YSLEER. The J segment lost 2 bases and the V segment lost 0 bases, leaving 4 bases of the junction unmatched. Here the CDR3 reads CASSQDNGGTYEQYF. DNA for the CDR3: TGCGCCAGCAGCCAAGATAACGGGGGGACCTACGAGCAGTACTTC.

This CDR3 is CATSRGRGSPLHF. CDR3 coding DNA: TGTGCCACCAGCAGAGGACGCGGTTCACCCCTCCACTTT. J is TRBJ1-6 and V is TRBV15, with unresolved D. V lost 1 base to trimming and J lost 9 bases, with 7 bases between them. CDR1 and CDR2 from the germline V gene are LNHNV and YYDKDF (reference sequence). There are 13 residues in the CDR3.

This chain uses TRBV12-3 or TRBV12-4 with TRBJ2-7, with a tentative D call TRBD1 (6 bases). V was trimmed by 6 bases and J by 3 bases, leaving 12 bases between them. The CDR3 totals 13 residues. CDR3 residues: CASSLRGGYEQYF. The CDR3 DNA follows: TGTGCCAGCAGCCTCAGGGGTGGCTACGAGCAGTACTTC.

The rearrangement links TRBV9 to TRBJ2-2, with D possibly TRBD2 on 7 matching bases. V lost 0 bases and J lost 4, with 13 bases in between. The CDR3 is 16 amino acids. CDR1 and CDR2 (germline): SGDLS, YYNGEE. CDR3 sequence: CASSVGRGASTGELFF. The CDR3 DNA reads TGTGCCAGCAGCGTAGGCCGGGGGGCGAGCACCGGGGAGCTGTTTTTT.

This clone appeared once. The chain recombines TRBV30 with TRBJ2-7; 12 bases match TRBD1. The CDR3 is 15 residues long. Losses at the gene ends were 0 bases for V and 3 bases for J; bases not matched to a gene: 3. Looked up from germline, CDR1 is GTSNPN and CDR2 is SVGIG (reference sequence). The CDR3 nucleotides are TGTGCCTGGAGTGTTAGGGACAGGGGGCTCTACGAGCAGTACTTC. This sequence encodes CAWSVRDRGLYEQYF.

V and J are TRBV5-3 and TRBJ1-4; no reliable D call. TRBV5-3 falls under the ORF class, with uncertain function. V was pared by 2 bases and J by 8 bases, with 13 bases between. CDR3 size: 14 residues. DNA of the CDR3: TGTGCCAGAAGCTTTCGGGTTGGAACGGAAAAACTGTTTTTT. Amino acid sequence: CARSFRVGTEKLFF.

The chain has TRBV5-8 and TRBJ1-2; no firm D call. V lost 2 bases to trimming and J lost 1 base, with 3 bases between them. The CDR3 has 12 residues. The germline gives CDR1 SGHTS, CDR2 YDEGEE. CDR3 residues: CASSFFNYGYTF. The CDR3 bases are TGTGCCAGCAGCTTCTTTAACTATGGCTACACCTTC.

This chain links TRBV7-2 with TRBJ2-1; weak D call: TRBD2 (7 bases). This CDR3 contains 15 residues. Trimming cost V 7 bases and J 6 bases, with 19 bases left between them. Germline assignment: CDR1 SGHTA and CDR2 FQGNSA. CDR3 nucleotides: TGTGCCAGCACCCCGGTGGGGGGGGGCGGCAATGAGCAGTTCTTC. This translates into CASTPVGGGGNEQFF.

The DNA for the CDR3 is TGTGCCAGCAGTCCACCTACGAACACCGGGGAGCTGTTTTTT. This encodes CASSPPTNTGELFF. The chain links TRBV2 to TRBJ2-2; D gene uncertain. The CDR3 runs to 14 residues. Germline CDR1 reads SNHLY; CDR2 reads FYNNEI. The germline V and J ends were trimmed by 5 bases and 0 bases, with 7 bases remaining between them.

The chain recombines TRBV30 with TRBJ2-2, with 7 bases lining up with TRBD1. The germline V gene encodes CDR1 GTSNPN and CDR2 SVGIG (reference sequence). The CDR3 runs to 14 residues. Unmatched junction bases numbered 1, after V lost 2 bases and J lost 1 base. In nucleotides, the CDR3 is TGTGCCTGGAGTTGGACAGGGAACACCGGGGAGCTGTTTTTT. Its translation is CAWSWTGNTGELFF.

This clone was detected only a few times. The genes are TRBV5-6 and TRBJ2-5; possibly TRBD1 for D (5 bases). The V end lost 4 bases, the J end lost 7 bases, and 14 bases lay between the germline ends. The germline CDR1 and CDR2 sequences are SGHDT and YYEEEE. This CDR3 spans 13 amino acids. The CDR3 protein is CASSPRRGVTQYF. CDR3 bases: TGTGCCAGCAGCCCTCGAAGGGGCGTGACCCAGTACTTC.

CDR3 region: CASSPRGQGGEKLFF. CDR3 nucleotides: TGTGCCAGCAGCCCCCGGGGACAGGGCGGGGAAAAACTGTTTTTT. The rearrangement uses TRBV7-9 and TRBJ1-4; 9 bases fit TRBD1. Germline CDR1 SEHNR, CDR2 FQNEAQ (reference sequence). The junction had 9 bases not matched to a gene; V was cut back by 5 bases and J by 8 bases. This CDR3 spans 15 amino acids.

The chain carries TRBV10-3 and TRBJ1-1, with D hard to call. Trimming stripped 3 bases from V and 1 base from J, with 6 bases between. CDR3 size: 13 residues. Germline CDR1 and CDR2: ENHRY and SYGVKD. In nucleotides, the CDR3 is TGTGCCATCAGTGACACAGCGAACACTGAAGCTTTCTTT. It codes for CAISDTANTEAFF.

The chain employs TRBV5-1 and TRBJ2-5; TRBD1 aligns across 9 bases. Germline CDR1 and CDR2: SGHRS and YFSETQ. The CDR3 consists of 14 residues. The ends lost 4 bases at V and 2 bases at J; junction bases unmatched: 3. The CDR3 loop reads CASSTGQGQETQYF. The CDR3 DNA reads as TGCGCCAGCAGCACGGGACAGGGTCAAGAGACCCAGTACTTC.

The genes are TRBV7-2 and TRBJ2-3; D is possibly TRBD2 (7 bases). The CDR3 is 17 amino acids. V was pared by 3 bases and J by 0 bases, with 16 bases between. The germline V gene has CDR1 SGHTA and CDR2 FQGNSA. CDR3 nucleotide sequence: TGTGCCAGCAGCTTGGGGTCTAGGGGGGGGAGCACAGATACGCAGTATTTT. It codes for CASSLGSRGGSTDTQYF.

This chain links TRBV5-6 with TRBJ1-1, with TRBD1 matching 9 bases. Germline V gives CDR1 SGHDT, CDR2 YYEEEE. The CDR3 contains 14 residues. V shed 3 bases, J shed 8 bases, and the junction held 8 bases outside the gene matches. CDR3 amino acids: CASSWRTGESEAFF. CDR3 nucleotide sequence: TGTGCCAGCAGCTGGAGGACAGGGGAATCCGAAGCTTTCTTT.